The 16 T cell receptor beta chains below come from one sample, sequenced in a study of CD8+CD57+ T cells in acquired aplastic anemia. TCR beta VDJ and CDR3 profiling used genomic DNA as template. TCRdb redid the calling of the reads with MiXCR, one entry per CDR3 protein. In the table there are about 170,000 distinct CDR3 sequences, about three fifths of which are singletons. Material for sequencing was sorted CD4+, CD8+, or CD8+CD57+ T cells (not recorded which) from PBMCs. Receptors were obtained from a human donor in good health.

This clonotype was observed at least ten times. V and J are TRBV4-1 and TRBJ2-7; TRBD2 might be the D (6 bases). Trimming shortened V by 0 bases and J by 3 bases, and 24 bases separated the two germline ends. CDR1 is MGHRA and CDR2 is YSYEKL in the germline V gene. There are 19 residues in the CDR3. The chain's CDR3 is CASSQDRIGGAFGSYEQYF. DNA of the CDR3: TGCGCCAGCAGCCAAGATCGAATCGGGGGAGCTTTCGGGAGCTACGAGCAGTACTTC.

The rearrangement links TRBV5-1 to TRBJ1-3; 7 nucleotides match TRBD1. CDR1 and CDR2 (germline): SGHRS, YFSETQ. Trimming removed 0 bases from V and 4 bases from J; junction bases left unmatched: 1. The CDR3 covers 14 residues. The CDR3 nucleotides read TGCGCCAGCAGCTTGGACAGGGGAGGAAACACCATATATTTT. Translated, it gives CASSLDRGGNTIYF.

This chain uses TRBV7-2 with TRBJ1-5, with unresolved D. CDR3 length: 14 amino acids. Germline V lookup: CDR1 SGHTA, CDR2 FQGNSA. V gave up 3 bases and J gave up 14 bases, with 20 bases separating them. DNA of the CDR3: TGTGCCAGCAGCTTTACTAATAGCATCTCCTACGAGCATTTT. Its translation: CASSFTNSISYEHF. The full variable domain, its missing parts supplied by reference TRBV7-2 and TRBJ1-5, is GAGVSQSPSNKVTEKGKDVELRCDPISGHTALYWYRQSLGQGLEFLIYFQGNSAPDKSGLPSDRFSAERTGGSVSTLTIQRTQQEDSAVYLCASSFTNSISYEHFGDGTRLSIL.

This clonotype was observed many times. This rearrangement joins TRBV2 to TRBJ2-3, with D unresolved. The V gene's germline CDR1 is SNHLY and CDR2 FYNNEI. V was pared by 7 bases and J by 7 bases, with 9 bases between. CDR3 length: 11 residues. CDR3 sequence: CASISDYTQYF. CDR3 bases: TGTGCCAGCATCTCTGATTATACGCAGTATTTT.

The chain combines TRBV20-1 with TRBJ1-5; D is uncertain. The V end was cut by 4 bases, the J end by 5 bases, with 12 bases between. Germline-derived CDR1 and CDR2 are DFQATT and SNEGSKA (reference sequence). The CDR3 is 13 amino acids. The CDR3 loop reads CSATAGSHQPQHF. The CDR3, as DNA: TGCAGTGCTACGGCCGGGAGTCATCAGCCCCAGCATTTT.

The CDR3, as DNA: TGCAGTGCTAATCGACTAGCGGGGGCGGCGGATGAGCAGTTCTTC. The encoded protein is CSANRLAGAADEQFF. The chain carries TRBV20-1 and TRBJ2-1; 12 bases are shared with TRBD2. With V trimmed by 4 bases and J by 8 bases, 9 bases remained unmatched. The CDR3 extends over 15 amino acids. CDR1 and CDR2 (germline): DFQATT, SNEGSKA (reference sequence).

In regard to this clonotype: A much larger clone differs from this one at a single base, so this may be a read error. The rearrangement links TRBV5-6 to TRBJ2-7, with 8 positions matching TRBD2. CDR1 and CDR2 from the germline V gene are SGHDT and YYEEEE. This CDR3 has 17 amino acids. The junction had 16 bases not matched to a gene; V was cut back by 1 base and J by 7 bases. This CDR3 is CASSLSRTSTYYNEQYF. CDR3 DNA: TGTGCCAGCAGCTTGTCAAGGACTAGCACTTACTACAATGAGCAGTACTTC.

Concerning this clonotype itself: Here the CDR3 omits its conserved ending phenylalanine or tryptophan, so a read error is the likely source. The chain employs TRBV7-7 and TRBJ2-6, with 7 bases aligning to TRBD1. The CDR3 runs to 16 residues. Germline CDR1 SSHAT, CDR2 FNYEAQ (reference sequence). The CDR3 here is CASSLATGSGANVLTS. The CDR3, as DNA: TGTGCTAGCAGCTTAGCGACAGGGTCGGGGGCCAACGTCCTGACTTCC.

CDR3 DNA: TGCGCCAGCAGCCACCCTCCTGGACGGACCTACGAGCAGTACTTC. Its protein is CASSHPPGRTYEQYF. The V call is TRBV4-1, the J call TRBJ2-7; D not resolved. CDR3 length equals 15 residues. Trimming cost V 3 bases and J 2 bases, with 14 bases left between them. Germline lookup yields CDR1 MGHRA and CDR2 YSYEKL.

This clonotype was recorded a few times. Germline and junction disagree at one end, which may indicate a read error. This chain uses TRBV9 with TRBJ2-7; either TRBD1 or TRBD2 may fit D (5 bases each). The CDR3 sequence is 14 residues long. Germline V gives CDR1 SGDLS, CDR2 YYNGEE. The CDR3 region is CATSQGPPSYEQYF. In DNA form, the CDR3 reads TGTGCCACCAGCCAGGGACCACCCTCCTACGAGCAGTACTTC.

The chain combines TRBV7-3 with TRBJ1-3; 7 nucleotides align to TRBD1. This CDR3 region has 15 residues. CDR1 is SGHTA and CDR2 is FQGTGA in the germline V gene. J was trimmed by 6 bases and V by 7 bases; bases with no gene match: 12. The CDR3 region is CASTPPLGTVNTIYF. The CDR3 region has the DNA TGTGCCAGCACCCCACCCCTTGGGACAGTAAACACCATATATTTT.

This chain joins TRBV20-1 and TRBJ2-1, with no clear D. In germline, CDR1 is DFQATT, CDR2 SNEGSKA (reference sequence). This CDR3 spans 13 amino acids. The V end lost 7 bases, the J end lost 0 bases, and 10 bases lay between the germline ends. The CDR3 here is CSEGRSSYNEQFF. In nucleotides, the CDR3 is TGCAGTGAAGGCAGGAGCTCCTACAATGAGCAGTTCTTC.

This sequence joins TRBV12-3 or TRBV12-4 and TRBJ1-4; perhaps TRBD1 as D (6 bases). V was cut by 8 bases and J by 4 bases, with 17 bases left in between. The CDR3 extends over 15 amino acids. CDR3 bases: TGTGCCAGCCGCTCTCTGGAGGACAGTAATGAAAAACTGTTTTTT. It is translated as CASRSLEDSNEKLFF.

V and J are TRBV29-1 and TRBJ1-2, with TRBD1 as a possible D gene (6 bases). CDR1 SQVTM and CDR2 ANQGSEA come from the germline V gene. With 0 bases removed from V and 8 bases from J, the gap between germline ends came to 16 bases. This CDR3 is 14 amino acids long. CDR3 coding DNA: TGCAGCGTTGAAGATAGGGTCAGGGGATCCGGCTACACCTTC. It encodes CSVEDRVRGSGYTF.

The chain has TRBV11-2 and TRBJ1-2; a weak D match, TRBD1 (5 bases). Per germline, CDR1 SGHAT and CDR2 FQNNGV. CDR3 length: 14 amino acids. V dropped 1 base and J dropped 4 bases, with 10 bases sitting between them. CDR3 nucleotide sequence: TGTGCCAGCAGCTTAGCGGGACCCGGCTATGGCTACACCTTC. It is translated as CASSLAGPGYGYTF.

The chain carries TRBV15 and TRBJ1-6, with D possibly TRBD1 on 5 matching bases. The CDR3 sequence is 17 residues long. The germline CDR1 and CDR2 sequences are LNHNV and YYDKDF (reference sequence). Between the trimmed V and J ends, which lost 0 bases and 4 bases, there was a span of 13 bases. The CDR3 sequence: CATSRDARAIYNSPLHF. CDR3 bases: TGTGCCACCAGCAGAGATGCCAGGGCCATTTATAATTCACCCCTCCACTTT.